The sequence of this TCR beta chain was determined in a study of beta chain features in type 1 diabetes. The study's findings and limits: Across all four CD4+ subsets, people with type 1 diabetes showed modestly shorter TCRB CDR3s. In comparison with healthy donors, patients had naive, central memory and Treg TCRB repertoires that appeared more similar. Among type 1 diabetes patients, VDJ junctions had fewer insertions and more deletions.

Isolated RNA was reverse transcribed in full, so expressed TCRB transcripts were sequenced. Assay: immunoSEQ multiplex PCR; the TCRdb copy retains only in-frame clones and omits some. The profile shows approximately 140,000 clones, roughly 10% of them singletons. The CDR3 covers 14 residues. V was pared by 3 bases and J by 6 bases, with 6 bases of the junction left unmatched. The V gene's germline CDR1 is SEHNR and CDR2 FQNEAQ (reference sequence). As for this clone: Its target is unknown.

The gene calls are TRBV7-9 and TRBJ2-3; 7 bases fit TRBD2. The origin of this receptor is a man aged 25-45 years with type 1 diabetes. The material sequenced was central memory CD4+ T cells from blood. The CDR3 sequence is CASSLFQGGDTQYF. The CDR3 DNA sequence: TGTGCCAGCAGCTTGTTTCAGGGAGGGGATACGCAGTATTTT.